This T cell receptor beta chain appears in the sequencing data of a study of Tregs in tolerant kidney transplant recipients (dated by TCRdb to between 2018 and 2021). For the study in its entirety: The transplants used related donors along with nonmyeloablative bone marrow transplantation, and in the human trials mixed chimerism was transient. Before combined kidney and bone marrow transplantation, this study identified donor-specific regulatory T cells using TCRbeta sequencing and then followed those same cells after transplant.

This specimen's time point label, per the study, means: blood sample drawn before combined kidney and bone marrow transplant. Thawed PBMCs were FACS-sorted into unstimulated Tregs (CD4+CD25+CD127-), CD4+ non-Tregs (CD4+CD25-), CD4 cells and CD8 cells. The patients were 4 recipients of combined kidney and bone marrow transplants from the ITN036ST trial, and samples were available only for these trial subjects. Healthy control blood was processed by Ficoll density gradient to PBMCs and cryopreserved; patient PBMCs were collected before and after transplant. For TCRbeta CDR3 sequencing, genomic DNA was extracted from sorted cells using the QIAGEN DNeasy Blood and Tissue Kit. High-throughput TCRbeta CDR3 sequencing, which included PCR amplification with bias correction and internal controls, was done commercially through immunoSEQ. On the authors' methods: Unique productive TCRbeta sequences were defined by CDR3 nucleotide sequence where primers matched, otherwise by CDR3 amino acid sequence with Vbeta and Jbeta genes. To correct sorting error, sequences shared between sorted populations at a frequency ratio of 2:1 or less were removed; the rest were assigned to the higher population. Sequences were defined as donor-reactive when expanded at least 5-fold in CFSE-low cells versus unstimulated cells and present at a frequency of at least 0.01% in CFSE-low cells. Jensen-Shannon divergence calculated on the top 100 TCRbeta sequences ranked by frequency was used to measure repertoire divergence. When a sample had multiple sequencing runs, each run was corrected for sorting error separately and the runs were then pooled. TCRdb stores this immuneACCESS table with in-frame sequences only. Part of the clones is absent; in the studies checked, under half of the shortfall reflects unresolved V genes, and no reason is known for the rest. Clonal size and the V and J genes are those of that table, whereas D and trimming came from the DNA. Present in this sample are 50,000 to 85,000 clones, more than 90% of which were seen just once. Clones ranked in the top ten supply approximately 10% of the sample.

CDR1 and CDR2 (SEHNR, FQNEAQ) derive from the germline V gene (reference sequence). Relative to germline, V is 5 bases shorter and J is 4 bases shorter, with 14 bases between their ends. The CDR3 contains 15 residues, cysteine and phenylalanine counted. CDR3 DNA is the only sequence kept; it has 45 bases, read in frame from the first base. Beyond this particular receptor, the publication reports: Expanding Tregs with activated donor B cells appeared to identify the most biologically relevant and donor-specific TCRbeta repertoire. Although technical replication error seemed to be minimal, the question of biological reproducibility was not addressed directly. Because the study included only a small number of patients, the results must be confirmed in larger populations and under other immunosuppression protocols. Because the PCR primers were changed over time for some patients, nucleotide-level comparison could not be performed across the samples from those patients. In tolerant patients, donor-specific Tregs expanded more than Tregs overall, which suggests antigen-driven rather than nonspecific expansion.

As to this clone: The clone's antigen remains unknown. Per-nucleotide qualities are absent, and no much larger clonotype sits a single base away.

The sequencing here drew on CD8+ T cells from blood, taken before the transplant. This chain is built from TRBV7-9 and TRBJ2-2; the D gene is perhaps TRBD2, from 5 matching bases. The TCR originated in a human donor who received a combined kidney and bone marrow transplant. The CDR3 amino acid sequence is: CASSQAVPSTGELFF. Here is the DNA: TGTGCCAGCAGCCAAGCGGTACCTAGCACCGGGGAGCTGTTTTTT.